This T cell receptor beta chain was retrieved from a study of blood T cell repertoires in COVID-19. As for the study in general: Donors in the United States, Italy and Spain gave samples during acute or convalescent COVID-19. The analysed material was cDNA or gDNA that came from T cells, B-cell-depleted T cells, or PBMCs.

This CDR3 region has 15 residues. CDR1 MNHNS and CDR2 SASEGT come from the germline V gene. The ends were cut back, 1 base at V and 0 bases at J, with 7 bases in the middle. Per the original data handling: Estimated nucleated cell counts came from reference gene primer amplification. Produced via immunoSEQ multiplex PCR; TCRdb's table is partial and in-frame only. For V, J and clone size, that table is used; D and trimming come from the DNA. The sample consists of 75,000 to 95,000 clones, about 80% of them appearing once. Sequencing input: peripheral blood. This clonotype was sampled from a man between 60 and 75 years old with acute or convalescent COVID-19. The chain links TRBV6-1 to TRBJ1-3; D ambiguous. For the CDR3, the DNA is TGTGCCAGCAGTGAAGGGCCTAGCTCTGGAAACACCATATATTTT. Its protein product is CASSEGPSSGNTIYF.